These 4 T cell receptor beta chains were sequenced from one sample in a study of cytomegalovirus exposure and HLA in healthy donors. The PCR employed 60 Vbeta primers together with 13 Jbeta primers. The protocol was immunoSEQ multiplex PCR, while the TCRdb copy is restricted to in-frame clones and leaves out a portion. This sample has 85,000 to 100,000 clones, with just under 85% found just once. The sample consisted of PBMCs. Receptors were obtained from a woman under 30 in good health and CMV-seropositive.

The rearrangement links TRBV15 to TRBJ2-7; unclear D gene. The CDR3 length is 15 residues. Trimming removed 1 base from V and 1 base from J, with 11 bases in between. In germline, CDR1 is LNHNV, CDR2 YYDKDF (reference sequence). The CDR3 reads CATSRGSLLSYEQYF. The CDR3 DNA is TGTGCCACCAGCAGAGGTAGCCTGCTATCCTACGAGCAGTACTTC.

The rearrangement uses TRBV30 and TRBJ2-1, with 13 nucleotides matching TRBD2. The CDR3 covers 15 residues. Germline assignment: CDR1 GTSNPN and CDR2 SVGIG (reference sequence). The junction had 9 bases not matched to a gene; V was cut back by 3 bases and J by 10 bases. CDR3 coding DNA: TGTGCCTGGAGCCGTGGACTAGCGGGAGCAGAAGAGCAGTTCTTC. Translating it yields CAWSRGLAGAEEQFF.

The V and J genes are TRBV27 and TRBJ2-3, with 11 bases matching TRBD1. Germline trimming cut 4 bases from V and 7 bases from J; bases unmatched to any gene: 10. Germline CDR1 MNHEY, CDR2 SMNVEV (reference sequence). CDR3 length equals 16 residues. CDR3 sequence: CASSSGTGGFGHTQYF. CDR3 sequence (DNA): TGTGCCAGCAGTTCTGGGACAGGGGGGTTCGGTCATACGCAGTATTTT.

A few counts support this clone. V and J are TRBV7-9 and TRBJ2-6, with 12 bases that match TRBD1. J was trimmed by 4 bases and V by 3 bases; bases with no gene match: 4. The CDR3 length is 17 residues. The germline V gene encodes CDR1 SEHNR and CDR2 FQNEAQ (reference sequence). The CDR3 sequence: CASSFRGQGAGANVLTF. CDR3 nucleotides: TGTGCCAGCAGCTTTAGGGGACAGGGGGCCGGGGCCAACGTCCTGACTTTC.